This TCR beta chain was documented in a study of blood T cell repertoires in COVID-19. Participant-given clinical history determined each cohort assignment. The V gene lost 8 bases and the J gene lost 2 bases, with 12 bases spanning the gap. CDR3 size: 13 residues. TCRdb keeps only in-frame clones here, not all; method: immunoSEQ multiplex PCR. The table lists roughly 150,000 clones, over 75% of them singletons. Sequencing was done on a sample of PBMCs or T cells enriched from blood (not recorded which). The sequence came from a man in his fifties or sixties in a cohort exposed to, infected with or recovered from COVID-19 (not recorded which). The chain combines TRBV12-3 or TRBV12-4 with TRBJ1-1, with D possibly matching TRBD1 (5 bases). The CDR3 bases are TGTGCCAGCCAATGGACACCTAACACTGAAGCTTTCTTT. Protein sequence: CASQWTPNTEAFF.